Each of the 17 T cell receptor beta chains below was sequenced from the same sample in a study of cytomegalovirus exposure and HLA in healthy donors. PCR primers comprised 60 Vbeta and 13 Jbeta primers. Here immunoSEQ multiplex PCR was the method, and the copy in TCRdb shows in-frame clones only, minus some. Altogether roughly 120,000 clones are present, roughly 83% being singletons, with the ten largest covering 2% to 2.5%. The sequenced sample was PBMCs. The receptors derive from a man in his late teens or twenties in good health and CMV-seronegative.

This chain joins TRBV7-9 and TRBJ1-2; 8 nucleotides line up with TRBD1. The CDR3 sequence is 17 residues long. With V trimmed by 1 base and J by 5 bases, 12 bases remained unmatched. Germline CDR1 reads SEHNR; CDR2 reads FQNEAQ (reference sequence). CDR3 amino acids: CASSLEGTGGSHYGYTF. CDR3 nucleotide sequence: TGTGCCAGCAGCTTAGAGGGAACAGGGGGAAGTCATTATGGCTACACCTTC.

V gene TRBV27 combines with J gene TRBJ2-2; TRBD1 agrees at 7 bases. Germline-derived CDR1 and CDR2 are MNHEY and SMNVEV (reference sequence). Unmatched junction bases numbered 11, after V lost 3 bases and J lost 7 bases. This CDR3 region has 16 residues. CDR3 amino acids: CASSLPPGQWGGELFF. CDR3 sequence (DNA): TGTGCCAGCAGTTTGCCACCGGGACAGTGGGGCGGGGAGCTGTTTTTT.

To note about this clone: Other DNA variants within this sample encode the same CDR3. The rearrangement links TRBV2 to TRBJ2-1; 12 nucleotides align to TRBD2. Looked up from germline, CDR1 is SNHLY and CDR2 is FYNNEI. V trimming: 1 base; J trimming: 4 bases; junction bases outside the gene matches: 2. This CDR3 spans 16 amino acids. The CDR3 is CASSEGGLAGYNEQFF. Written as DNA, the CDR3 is TGTGCCAGCAGTGAAGGAGGACTAGCGGGGTACAATGAGCAGTTCTTC.

The CDR3 region is CASSSWGQGSSYEQYF. The CDR3 region has the DNA TGTGCCAGCAGCTCCTGGGGACAGGGTTCATCCTACGAGCAGTACTTC. The gene calls are TRBV7-2 and TRBJ2-7, with 9 bases fitting TRBD1. CDR3 size: 16 residues. Germline loops: CDR1 SGHTA, CDR2 FQGNSA. Germline trimming cut 4 bases from V and 1 base from J; bases unmatched to any gene: 8.

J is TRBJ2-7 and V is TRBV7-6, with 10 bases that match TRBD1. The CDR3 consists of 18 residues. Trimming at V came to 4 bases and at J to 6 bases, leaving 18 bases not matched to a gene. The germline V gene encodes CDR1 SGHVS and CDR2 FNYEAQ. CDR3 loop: CASSSKAGTGDLGCEQYF. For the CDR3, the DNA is TGTGCCAGCAGCTCCAAGGCCGGGACAGGGGACCTGGGGTGCGAGCAGTACTTC.

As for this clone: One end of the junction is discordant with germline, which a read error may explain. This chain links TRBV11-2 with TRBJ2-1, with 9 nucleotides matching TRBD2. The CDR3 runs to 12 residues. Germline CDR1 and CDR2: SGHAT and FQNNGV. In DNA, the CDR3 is TGTGCCAGCACCTTAAGTGGGACTAGCCAGTTCTTC. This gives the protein CASTLSGTSQFF. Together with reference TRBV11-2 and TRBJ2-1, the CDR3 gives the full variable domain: EAGVAQSPRYKIIEKRQSVAFWCNPISGHATLYWYQQILGQGPKLLIQFQNNGVVDDSQLPKDRFSAERLKGVDSTLKIQPAKLEDSAVYLCASTLSGTSQFFGPGTRLTVL.

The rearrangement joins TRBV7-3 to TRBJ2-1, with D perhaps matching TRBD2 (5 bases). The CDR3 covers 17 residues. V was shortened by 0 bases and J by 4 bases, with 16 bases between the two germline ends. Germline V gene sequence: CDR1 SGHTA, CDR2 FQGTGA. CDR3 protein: CASSLTPGGGSYNEQFF. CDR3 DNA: TGTGCCAGCAGCTTAACCCCCGGTGGCGGGTCGTACAATGAGCAGTTCTTC.

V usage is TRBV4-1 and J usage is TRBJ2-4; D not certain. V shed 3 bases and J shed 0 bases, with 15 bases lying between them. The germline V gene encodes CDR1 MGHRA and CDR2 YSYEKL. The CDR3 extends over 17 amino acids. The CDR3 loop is CASSQSLLISAKNIQYF. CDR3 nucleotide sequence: TGCGCCAGCAGCCAGTCACTGCTGATATCAGCCAAAAACATTCAGTACTTC.

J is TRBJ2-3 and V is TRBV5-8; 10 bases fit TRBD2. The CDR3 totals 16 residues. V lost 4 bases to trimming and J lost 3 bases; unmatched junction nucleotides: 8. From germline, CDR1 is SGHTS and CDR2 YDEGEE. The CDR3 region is CASSEKAGGPTDTQYF. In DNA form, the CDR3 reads TGTGCCAGCAGCGAGAAAGCGGGAGGGCCAACAGATACGCAGTATTTT.

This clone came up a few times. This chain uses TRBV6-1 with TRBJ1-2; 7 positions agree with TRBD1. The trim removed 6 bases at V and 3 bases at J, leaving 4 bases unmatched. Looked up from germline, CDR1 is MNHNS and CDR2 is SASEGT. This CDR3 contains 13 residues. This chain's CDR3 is CASRAGTDYGYTF. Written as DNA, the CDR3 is TGTGCCAGCAGGGCCGGGACAGACTATGGCTACACCTTC.

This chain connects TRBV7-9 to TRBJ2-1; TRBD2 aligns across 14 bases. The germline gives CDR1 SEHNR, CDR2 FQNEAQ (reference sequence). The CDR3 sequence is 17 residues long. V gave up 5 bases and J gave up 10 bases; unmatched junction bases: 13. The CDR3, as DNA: TGTGCCAGCAGCACGACTAGCGGGAGGGCCTTAACACAGGAGCAGTTCTTC. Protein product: CASSTTSGRALTQEQFF.

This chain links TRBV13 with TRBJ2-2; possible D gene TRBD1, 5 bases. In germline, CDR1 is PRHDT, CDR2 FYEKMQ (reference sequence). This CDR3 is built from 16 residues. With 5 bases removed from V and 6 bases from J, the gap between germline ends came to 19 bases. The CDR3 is CASSPSTVGYSGELFF. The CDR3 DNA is TGTGCCAGCAGCCCTTCGACAGTTGGTTACTCCGGGGAGCTGTTTTTT.

CDR3 region: CASSPAGGGNTIYF. The CDR3, as DNA: TGTGCCAGCAGCCCCGCAGGGGGCGGAAACACCATATATTTT. This chain links TRBV7-3 with TRBJ1-3, with TRBD1 identical over 8 bases. Losses at the gene ends were 5 bases for V and 4 bases for J; bases not matched to a gene: 4. Germline-derived CDR1 and CDR2 are SGHTA and FQGTGA. The CDR3 is 14 amino acids. Full variable domain (rest looked up from reference TRBV7-3 and TRBJ1-3): GAGVSQTPSNKVTEKGKYVELRCDPISGHTALYWYRQSLGQGPEFLIYFQGTGAADDSGLPNDRFFAVRPEGSVSTLKIQRTERGDSAVYLCASSPAGGGNTIYFGEGSWLTVV.

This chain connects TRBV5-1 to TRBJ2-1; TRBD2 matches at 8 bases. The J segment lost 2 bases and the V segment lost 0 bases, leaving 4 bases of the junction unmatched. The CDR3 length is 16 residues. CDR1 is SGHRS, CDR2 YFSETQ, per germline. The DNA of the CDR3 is TGCGCCAGCAGCTTGGACAGCGGGAGTCCCTACAATGAGCAGTTCTTC. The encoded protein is CASSLDSGSPYNEQFF.

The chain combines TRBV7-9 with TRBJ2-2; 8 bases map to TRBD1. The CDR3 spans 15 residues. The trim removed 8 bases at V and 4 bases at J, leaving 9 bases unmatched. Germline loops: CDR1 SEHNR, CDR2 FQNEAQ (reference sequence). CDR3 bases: TGTGCCAGCCCTTCGACAGGGGCGGGCACCGGGGAGCTGTTTTTT. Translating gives CASPSTGAGTGELFF.

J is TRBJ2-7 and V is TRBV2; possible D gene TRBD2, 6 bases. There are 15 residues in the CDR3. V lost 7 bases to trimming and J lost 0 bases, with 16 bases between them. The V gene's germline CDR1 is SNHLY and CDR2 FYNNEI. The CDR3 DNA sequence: TGTGCCAGCACCGTTATGCGGGATAGCTCCTACGAGCAGTACTTC. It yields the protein CASTVMRDSSYEQYF.

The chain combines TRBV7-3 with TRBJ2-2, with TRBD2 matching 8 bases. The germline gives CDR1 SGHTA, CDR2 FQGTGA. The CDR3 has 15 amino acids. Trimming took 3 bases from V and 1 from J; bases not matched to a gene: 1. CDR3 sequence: CASSLTSVNTGELFF. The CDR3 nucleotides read TGTGCCAGCAGCTTGACTAGCGTGAACACCGGGGAGCTGTTTTTT.